These 10 T cell receptor beta chains originate from one sample sequenced in a study of cytomegalovirus exposure and HLA in healthy donors. Primers: 60 Vbeta forward and 13 Jbeta reverse. Data came from immunoSEQ multiplex PCR; TCRdb stores just in-frame clones and leaves some out. The table has 98,000 or so clones, 75% to 80% seen once. The sequenced sample was PBMCs. These receptors originate from a female donor in good health and CMV-seronegative.

The rearrangement joins TRBV19 to TRBJ2-1, with 7 positions matching TRBD2. CDR1 is LNHDA, CDR2 SQIVND, per germline (reference sequence). The CDR3 consists of 14 residues. V trimming: 6 bases; J trimming: 5 bases; junction bases outside the gene matches: 7. The CDR3, as DNA: TGTGCCAGTAGACTTCGTGGGGGGGACAATGAGCAGTTCTTC. It codes for CASRLRGGDNEQFF.

This sequence joins TRBV27 and TRBJ1-6; 12 bases map to TRBD1. This CDR3 is 19 amino acids long. J gave up 10 bases and V 2 bases, and 15 bases lay outside the gene matches. Per germline, CDR1 MNHEY and CDR2 SMNVEV (reference sequence). The CDR3 reads CASSLLALPGTGGLSPLHF. For the CDR3, the DNA is TGTGCCAGCAGTTTACTTGCCTTACCCGGGACAGGGGGCTTATCACCCCTCCACTTT.

This chain uses TRBV6-5 with TRBJ1-2; D is unclear. The V gene lost 2 bases and the J gene lost 4 bases, with 11 bases spanning the gap. The germline V gene has CDR1 MNHEY and CDR2 SVGAGI. CDR3 length: 14 residues. The CDR3 nucleotides read TGTGCCAGCAGTTACAATGCACACAGCTATGGCTACACCTTC. It is translated as CASSYNAHSYGYTF.

V usage is TRBV5-6 and J usage is TRBJ2-1, with 8 bases fitting TRBD1. Trimming took 5 bases from V and 14 from J; bases not matched to a gene: 9. The CDR3 is 12 amino acids. Germline CDR1 reads SGHDT; CDR2 reads YYEEEE. Here the CDR3 DNA reads TGTGCCAGCAGTTACGGACAGGGAGAGGAGTTCTTC. This codes for CASSYGQGEEFF.

The sample holds a few counts of this clone. This chain uses TRBV28 with TRBJ2-5; a weak D match, TRBD1 (6 bases). Germline CDR1 is MDHEN and CDR2 is SYDVKM. The CDR3 contains 14 residues. Trimming shortened V by 6 bases and J by 2 bases, and 13 bases separated the two germline ends. The CDR3 region is CASSPQQGQETQYF. CDR3 bases: TGTGCCAGCAGCCCCCAGCAGGGGCAAGAGACCCAGTACTTC.

The chain carries TRBV10-3 and TRBJ1-2; tentatively, D is TRBD1 (5 bases). V was clipped by 0 bases and J by 0 bases, with 20 bases between them. The CDR3 has 19 amino acids. Germline V gene lookup returns CDR1 ENHRY and CDR2 SYGVKD. This CDR3 is CAISESNRGLLASNYGYTF. The CDR3 DNA reads as TGTGCCATCAGTGAGTCGAATCGGGGACTGCTAGCTTCTAACTATGGCTACACCTTC.

This chain uses TRBV14 with TRBJ1-1; 7 positions match TRBD1. The CDR3 consists of 15 residues. Looked up from germline, CDR1 is SGHDN and CDR2 is FVKESK. Losses at the gene ends were 3 bases for V and 4 bases for J; bases not matched to a gene: 8. In nucleotides, the CDR3 is TGTGCCAGCAGCCACCTCCTAGCAGGGGGCACTGAAGCTTTCTTT. Translation gives CASSHLLAGGTEAFF.

The chain joins TRBV7-6 to TRBJ1-1; D not certain. The V end was cut by 5 bases, the J end by 3 bases, with 10 bases between. Germline loops: CDR1 SGHVS, CDR2 FNYEAQ. CDR3 size: 13 residues. CDR3 in DNA: TGTGCCAGCAGCCGAGGAGAGGACACTGAAGCTTTCTTT. This translates into CASSRGEDTEAFF.

V and J are TRBV11-2 and TRBJ1-1; 7 positions match TRBD1. V dropped 7 bases and J dropped 1; count of bases not matched to a gene: 6. Germline V gives CDR1 SGHAT, CDR2 FQNNGV. The CDR3 has 14 amino acids. The CDR3 region has the DNA TGTGCCAGCACCCGACAGGGTCGGAACACTGAAGCTTTCTTT. This codes for CASTRQGRNTEAFF.

This clone was counted a few times. The chain links TRBV28 to TRBJ1-2, with D perhaps matching TRBD1 (6 bases). V gave up 5 bases and J gave up 2 bases, with 12 bases separating them. The CDR3 is 14 residues long. The germline CDR1 and CDR2 sequences are MDHEN and SYDVKM. CDR3 DNA sequence: TGTGCCAGCAGTAACTCGGACAGCAACTATGGCTACACCTTC. This gives the protein CASSNSDSNYGYTF.